These T cell receptor beta chains were read from a single sample in a study of regulatory T cells in long-lasting Graves disease. MiXCR, applied by TCRdb to the multiplex PCR reads, yields one record per CDR3 protein. The sample shows over 350,000 distinct CDR3 sequences, more than 20% of them seen only once. The sequences come from peripheral blood mononuclear cells (PBMCs), collected when the disease was refractory, from a patient treated with antithyroid drugs. The receptors here all came from a female donor with Graves disease. Both conserved end residues are part of each CDR3. The D gene is left open where the match is weak. Clone size appears in some rows only: once, few, many, or a class for an expanded clone.

size: -; J: TRBJ1-1; V: TRBV9; D: -; DNA: TGTGCCAGCAGCGTAGTCTCGGGGGACACTGAAGCTTTCTTT; CDR3: CASSVVSGDTEAFF
size: -; J: TRBJ1-1; V: TRBV12-3/TRBV12-4; D: TRBD1; DNA: TGTGCCAGCACACCGGGACAGGGTATGCGGACTGAAGCTTTCTTT; CDR3: CASTPGQGMRTEAFF
size: few; J: TRBJ2-7; V: TRBV4-1; D: -; DNA: TGCGCCAGCAGCCAAGGAGGGACACGCGAGCAGTACTTC; CDR3: CASSQGGTREQYF
size: -; J: TRBJ2-7; V: TRBV6-1; D: TRBD2; DNA: TGTGCCAGCAGTATACTAGCGGGAGGAGCCTACGAGCAGTACTTC; CDR3: CASSILAGGAYEQYF
size: -; J: TRBJ2-1; V: TRBV7-9; D: -; DNA: TGTGCCAGCAGCGACCCGACCCTTAATTGGGAGCAGTTCTTC; CDR3: CASSDPTLNWEQFF
size: -; J: TRBJ2-7; V: TRBV30; D: -; DNA: TGTGCCTGGGGACAGACCTACGAGCAGTACTTC; CDR3: CAWGQTYEQYF
size: -; J: TRBJ2-1; V: TRBV20-1; D: TRBD2; DNA: TGCAGTGCTAGTAGGGCTAGCGGTTCCTACAATGAGCAGTTCTTC; CDR3: CSASRASGSYNEQFF
size: many; J: TRBJ2-7; V: TRBV29-1; D: TRBD2; DNA: TGCAGCGTTGAAGATCTTAGCGGGACTGTCTACGAGCAGTACTTC; CDR3: CSVEDLSGTVYEQYF
size: -; J: TRBJ2-1; V: TRBV6-1; D: -; DNA: TGTGCCACTTCAGAGAGACCCTACAATGAGCAGTTCTTC; CDR3: CATSERPYNEQFF
size: -; J: TRBJ2-1; V: TRBV29-1; D: TRBD2; DNA: TGCAGCGCCCTCCCTAGCGGGGGCAGAGAGCAGTTCTTC; CDR3: CSALPSGGREQFF
size: -; J: TRBJ2-1; V: TRBV6-2/TRBV6-3; D: -; DNA: TGTGCCGGCAGGGGGAGGGAGACATACAATGAGCAGTTCTTC; CDR3: CAGRGRETYNEQFF
size: once; J: TRBJ2-5; V: TRBV7-2; D: -; DNA: TGTGCCAGCATCCCTATGGGTGGGGGTCAAGAGACCCAGTACTTC; CDR3: CASIPMGGGQETQYF
size: -; J: TRBJ2-7; V: TRBV20-1; D: -; DNA: TGCAGTGCTAGGTATGAGGACGCCGAGCAGTACTTC; CDR3: CSARYEDAEQYF
size: -; J: TRBJ2-5; V: TRBV29-1; D: -; DNA: TGCAGCGTTGTGAGGCAGCCATCGATTCAAGAGACCCAGTACTTC; CDR3: CSVVRQPSIQETQYF
size: -; J: TRBJ1-1; V: TRBV27; D: TRBD1; DNA: TGTGCCAGCAGAGATACCGGGACAGGCACTGAAGCTTTCTTT; CDR3: CASRDTGTGTEAFF
size: many; J: TRBJ1-1; V: TRBV6-1; D: -; DNA: TGTGCCAGCAGCCGGCCGGAGTGGAGGTACACTGAAGCTTTCTTT; CDR3: CASSRPEWRYTEAFF
size: -; J: TRBJ1-5; V: TRBV28; D: -; DNA: TGTGCCAGCAGTTTAGGTAGCTTCAATCAGCCCCAGCATTTT; CDR3: CASSLGSFNQPQHF
size: many; J: TRBJ2-7; V: TRBV12-3/TRBV12-4; D: TRBD2; DNA: TGTGCCAGCAGTTTAGGGGGAGGGGCAGTCGTGGGCGAGCAGTACTTC; CDR3: CASSLGGGAVVGEQYF
size: many; J: TRBJ2-7; V: TRBV11-2; D: TRBD2; DNA: TGTGCCAGCAGCTTAGATCGGGGGGGAAGTAGCAGCTCCTACGAGCAGTACTTC; CDR3: CASSLDRGGSSSSYEQYF
size: -; J: TRBJ2-2; V: TRBV6-1; D: -; DNA: TGTGCCACCCCCCGGACCGGGCCATCGAACACCGGGGAGCTGTTTTTT; CDR3: CATPRTGPSNTGELFF
size: many; J: TRBJ2-1; V: TRBV2; D: -; DNA: TGTGCCAGCAGTGAGCGGAGAAGCTCCTACAATGAGCAGTTCTTC; CDR3: CASSERRSSYNEQFF
size: -; J: TRBJ1-1; V: TRBV27; D: TRBD1; DNA: TGTGCCAGCAGTAGGACGGGACAGGGCCGAATGAACACTGAAGCTCTCTTT; CDR3: CASSRTGQGRMNTEALF
size: many; J: TRBJ2-7; V: TRBV6-2/TRBV6-3; D: TRBD1; DNA: TGTGCCAGCAGTAACCCGGGACAGGGTTTCTACGAGCAGTACTTC; CDR3: CASSNPGQGFYEQYF
size: few; J: TRBJ2-7; V: TRBV6-1; D: TRBD2; DNA: TGTGCCAGCAGCCGCCGGGACTATCCCAACGAGCAGTACTTC; CDR3: CASSRRDYPNEQYF
size: many; J: TRBJ1-4; V: TRBV2; D: -; DNA: TGTGCCAGCAGTAAAGGGACCCCTAATGAAAAACTGTTTTTT; CDR3: CASSKGTPNEKLFF
size: -; J: TRBJ2-5; V: TRBV19; D: -; DNA: TGTGCCAGTAGCGCCGCAGGGGCTGGGGGAGAGACCCAGTACTTC; CDR3: CASSAAGAGGETQYF
size: many; J: TRBJ2-7; V: TRBV2; D: TRBD2; DNA: TGTGCCAGCAGTGAGGATGGACTAGCGGGAGGTGAGCAGTACTTC; CDR3: CASSEDGLAGGEQYF
size: -; J: TRBJ1-1; V: TRBV7-2; D: -; DNA: TGTGCCAGCAGCCCTCCTTTGGACACTGAAGCTTTCTTT; CDR3: CASSPPLDTEAFF
size: -; J: TRBJ2-2; V: TRBV20-1; D: -; DNA: TGCAGTGCGCCGGGATCCACTGGGGAGCTGTTTTTT; CDR3: CSAPGSTGELFF
size: many; J: TRBJ2-7; V: TRBV28; D: TRBD2; DNA: TGTGCCAGCGGGTCTCTCGGGGGGGACGAGCAGTACTTC; CDR3: CASGSLGGDEQYF
size: -; J: TRBJ2-7; V: TRBV7-2; D: TRBD2; DNA: TGTGCCAGCAGCTTATTTACTAGCGGGACCTACGAGCAGTACTTC; CDR3: CASSLFTSGTYEQYF
size: many; J: TRBJ2-7; V: TRBV11-1; D: -; DNA: TGTGCCAGCAGTCATAAGCAGTCCTACCGGCGCGAGCAGTACTTC; CDR3: CASSHKQSYRREQYF
size: few; J: TRBJ2-2; V: TRBV24-1; D: -; DNA: TGTGCCACCAGTGACTACCGGGCCGGGTATACCGGGGAGCTGTTTTTT; CDR3: CATSDYRAGYTGELFF
size: many; J: TRBJ2-7; V: TRBV15; D: -; DNA: TGTGCCACCAGCGGGGGGATGGACGGATTCTACGAGCAGTACTTC; CDR3: CATSGGMDGFYEQYF
size: -; J: TRBJ1-1; V: TRBV6-5; D: -; DNA: TGTGCCAGCAGTTACGACGGTAACACTGAAGCTTTCTTT; CDR3: CASSYDGNTEAFF
size: -; J: TRBJ1-1; V: TRBV19; D: -; DNA: TGTGCCAGTACCACATCCCGGTACAGGACACGGAACACTGAAGCTTTCTTT; CDR3: CASTTSRYRTRNTEAFF
size: few; J: TRBJ1-5; V: TRBV5-1; D: -; DNA: TGCGCCAGCAGCTTGGCCCAGGATCAGCCCCAGCATTTT; CDR3: CASSLAQDQPQHF
size: -; J: TRBJ2-5; V: TRBV6-1; D: -; DNA: TGTGCCAGCATCCTGGCAGGGGCTGAGACCCAGTACTTC; CDR3: CASILAGAETQYF
size: few; J: TRBJ2-2; V: TRBV30; D: TRBD1; DNA: TGTGCCTGGAGTGGACAGGGTCACTCCACCGGGGAGCTGTTTTTT; CDR3: CAWSGQGHSTGELFF
size: many; J: TRBJ2-1; V: TRBV2; D: -; DNA: TGTGCCAGCAGTGAAGCGGGCGGGACCTCCTACAATGAGCAGTTCTTC; CDR3: CASSEAGGTSYNEQFF
size: few; J: TRBJ1-5; V: TRBV7-2; D: -; DNA: TGTGCCAGCAGCTTAGCTGAGGGTGGCAATCAGCCCCAGCATTTT; CDR3: CASSLAEGGNQPQHF
size: many; J: TRBJ2-7; V: TRBV5-1; D: TRBD2; DNA: TGCGCCAGCAGCTTCTTTTCAGCGGGAGGGGGCGAGCAGTACTTC; CDR3: CASSFFSAGGGEQYF
size: -; J: TRBJ2-1; V: TRBV7-2; D: -; DNA: TGTGCCAGCAGCCCGGACATCCGCAACACCTACAATGAGCAGTTCTTC; CDR3: CASSPDIRNTYNEQFF
size: many; J: TRBJ1-6; V: TRBV12-3/TRBV12-4; D: -; DNA: TGTGCCAGCACTGGGGCGGGGTCACCCCTCCACTTT; CDR3: CASTGAGSPLHF
size: many; J: TRBJ1-1; V: TRBV18; D: -; DNA: TGTGCCAGCTCACCACCGGGACCCCGGAGTGAAGCTTTCTTT; CDR3: CASSPPGPRSEAFF
size: -; J: TRBJ1-1; V: TRBV6-9; D: TRBD1; DNA: TGTGCCAGCAGTTACCCCACCGGGACAGTGGACACTGAAGCTTTCTTT; CDR3: CASSYPTGTVDTEAFF
size: many; J: TRBJ2-7; V: TRBV7-2; D: -; DNA: TGTGCCAGCAGCTTGACCAGCGCCTACGAGCAGTACTTC; CDR3: CASSLTSAYEQYF
size: many; J: TRBJ2-2; V: TRBV11-1; D: -; DNA: TGTGCCAGCAGCTTGGCGGGACCCACCGGGGAGCTGTTTTTT; CDR3: CASSLAGPTGELFF
size: many; J: TRBJ2-7; V: TRBV11-3; D: -; DNA: TGTGCCAGCAGCTTAAACTCGTTGAACGAGCAGTACTTC; CDR3: CASSLNSLNEQYF
size: many; J: TRBJ1-1; V: TRBV9; D: -; DNA: TGTGCCAGCAGCTTACACAGGGTGAGCACTGAAGCTTTCTTT; CDR3: CASSLHRVSTEAFF
size: many; J: TRBJ2-5; V: TRBV7-9; D: TRBD2; DNA: TGTGCCAGCAGCTCACGAAGACTAGCGGGAGGGCTTCCAGAGACCCAGTACTTC; CDR3: CASSSRRLAGGLPETQYF
size: many; J: TRBJ2-7; V: TRBV6-1; D: TRBD2; DNA: TGTGCCAGCACCCACTCCCTCGCGGGGGACTCCTACGAGCAGTACTTC; CDR3: CASTHSLAGDSYEQYF
size: many; J: TRBJ2-5; V: TRBV28; D: -; DNA: TGTGCCAGCAGTTCTCTCGAGGGTTCTTCAGAGACCCAGTACTTC; CDR3: CASSSLEGSSETQYF
size: -; J: TRBJ2-7; V: TRBV19; D: -; DNA: TGTGCCAGTAGCCTAAGAGACGGTGCCTACGAGCAGTACTTC; CDR3: CASSLRDGAYEQYF
size: -; J: TRBJ2-7; V: TRBV18; D: TRBD1; DNA: TGTGCCAGCTCACCAGTACAGGGGGCTGGCGAGCAGTACTTC; CDR3: CASSPVQGAGEQYF